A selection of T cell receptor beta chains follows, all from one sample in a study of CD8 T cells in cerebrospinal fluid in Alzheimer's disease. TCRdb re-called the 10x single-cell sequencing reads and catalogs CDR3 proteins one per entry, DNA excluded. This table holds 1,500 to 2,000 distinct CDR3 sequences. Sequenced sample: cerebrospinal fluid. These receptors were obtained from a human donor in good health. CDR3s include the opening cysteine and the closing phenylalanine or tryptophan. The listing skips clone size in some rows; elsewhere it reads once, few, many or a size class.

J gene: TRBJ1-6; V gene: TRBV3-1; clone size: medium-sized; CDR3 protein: CASSQAGGNSPLHF
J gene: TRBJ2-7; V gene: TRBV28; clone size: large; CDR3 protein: CASSSGRSAYEQYF
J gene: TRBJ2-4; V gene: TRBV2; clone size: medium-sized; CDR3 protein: CASSDPRDMGVIQYF
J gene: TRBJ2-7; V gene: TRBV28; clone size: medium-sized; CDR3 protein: CASWNRERGEQYF
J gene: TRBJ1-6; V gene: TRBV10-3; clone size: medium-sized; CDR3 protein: CAISDSGTGNSPLHF
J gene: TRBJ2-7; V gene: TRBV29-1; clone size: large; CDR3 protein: CSVVLTGGIGEQYF
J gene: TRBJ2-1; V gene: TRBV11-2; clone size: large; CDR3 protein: CASSLGQGNEQFF
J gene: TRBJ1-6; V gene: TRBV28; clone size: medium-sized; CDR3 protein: CASSSPSMPGTVNSPLHF
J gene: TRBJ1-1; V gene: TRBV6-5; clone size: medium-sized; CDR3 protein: CASSPTGALITEAFF
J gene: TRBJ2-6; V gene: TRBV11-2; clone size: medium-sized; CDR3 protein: CASSLRTGGLESGANVLTF
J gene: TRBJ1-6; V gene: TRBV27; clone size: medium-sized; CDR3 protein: CASSFRPKLGNSPLHF
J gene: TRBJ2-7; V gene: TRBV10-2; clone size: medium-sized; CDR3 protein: CASRRGFHEQYF
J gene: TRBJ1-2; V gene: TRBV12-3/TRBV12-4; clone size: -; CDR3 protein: CASSSSVNYGYTF
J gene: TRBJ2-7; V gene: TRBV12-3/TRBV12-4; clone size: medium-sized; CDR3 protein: CASSLIGGLSYEQYF
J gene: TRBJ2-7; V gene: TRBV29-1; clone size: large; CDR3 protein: CSVETANYEQYF
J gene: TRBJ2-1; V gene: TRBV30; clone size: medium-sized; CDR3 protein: CASGLAGNEQFF
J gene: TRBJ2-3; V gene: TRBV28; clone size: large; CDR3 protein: CASTLARGVDTQYF
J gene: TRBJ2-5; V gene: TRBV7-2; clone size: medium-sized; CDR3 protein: CASSLSGGQETQYF
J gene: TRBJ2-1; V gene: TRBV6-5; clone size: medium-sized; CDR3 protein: CASTTRRGRPNEQFF
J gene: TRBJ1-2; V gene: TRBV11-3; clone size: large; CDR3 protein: CASSPPQCRGYTF
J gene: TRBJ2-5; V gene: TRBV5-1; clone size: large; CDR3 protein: CASSRREGEETQYF
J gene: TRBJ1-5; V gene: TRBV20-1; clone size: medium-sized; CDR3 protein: CSAMWGSVGQPQHF
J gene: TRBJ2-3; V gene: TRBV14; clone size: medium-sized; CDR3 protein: CASSQEIGGGDTQYF
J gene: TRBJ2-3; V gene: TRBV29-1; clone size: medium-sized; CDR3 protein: CSVNLGGTDTQYF
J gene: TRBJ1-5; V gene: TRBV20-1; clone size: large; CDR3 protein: CSAGQGRQPQHF
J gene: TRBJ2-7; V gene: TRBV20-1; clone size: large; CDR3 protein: CSARSDDLGGYEQYF
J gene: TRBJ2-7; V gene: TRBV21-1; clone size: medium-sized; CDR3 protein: CASSKDVGGPSEQYF
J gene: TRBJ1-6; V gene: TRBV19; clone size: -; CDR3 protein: CASTSQVGDGSPLHF
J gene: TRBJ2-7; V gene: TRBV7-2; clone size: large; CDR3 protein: CASSRISREQYF
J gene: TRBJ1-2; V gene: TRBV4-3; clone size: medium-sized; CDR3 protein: CASSQAGQGAFGYGYTF
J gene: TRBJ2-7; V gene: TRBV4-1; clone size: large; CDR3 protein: CASSQVSEYEQYF
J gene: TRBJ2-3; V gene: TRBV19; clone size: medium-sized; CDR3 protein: CASSIDWDTQYF
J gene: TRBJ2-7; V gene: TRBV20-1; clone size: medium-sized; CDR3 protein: CSARGQGTYEQYF